The next 5 T cell receptor beta chains were all read from a single sample in a study of blood T cell repertoires in COVID-19. Using immunoSEQ multiplex PCR, the repertoire was profiled, and TCRdb retains in-frame clones only, with some absent. Of over 150,000 clones in the sample, about four fifths are singletons; the top ten hold around 12%. Sample: peripheral blood. The receptor source for this set is an elderly woman with COVID-19, enrolled during active disease.

This CDR3 reads CASSPSVSTEAFF. In nucleotides, the CDR3 is TGCGCCAGCAGCCCGTCGGTTTCCACTGAAGCTTTCTTT. The gene calls are TRBV5-1 and TRBJ1-1; D is uncertain. Trimming took 4 bases from V and 4 from J, leaving 11 bases between them. The length of the CDR3 is 13 residues. The germline V gene has CDR1 SGHRS and CDR2 YFSETQ.

CDR3 protein: CATSARTGKLFF. The DNA for the CDR3 is TGTGCCACCAGCGCTCGGACAGGAAAACTGTTTTTT. V usage is TRBV15 and J usage is TRBJ1-4, with 7 positions matching TRBD1. The CDR3 sequence is 12 residues long. Trimming removed 5 bases from V and 10 bases from J; junction bases left unmatched: 4. Germline V lookup: CDR1 LNHNV, CDR2 YYDKDF (reference sequence).

The chain has TRBV6-5 and TRBJ1-2, with a tentative D call TRBD1 (5 bases). This CDR3 comprises 13 residues. The germline V and J ends were trimmed by 4 bases and 5 bases, with 11 bases remaining between them. The germline gives CDR1 MNHEY, CDR2 SVGAGI. In nucleotides, the CDR3 is TGTGCCAGCAGTTTCGGGGGTACTTATGGCTACACCTTC. Its translation is CASSFGGTYGYTF.

This sequence joins TRBV4-1 and TRBJ2-1; TRBD2 matches 13 bases. V lost 4 bases to trimming and J lost 9 bases; unmatched junction nucleotides: 6. The V gene's germline CDR1 is MGHRA and CDR2 YSYEKL. The length of the CDR3 is 15 residues. CDR3 sequence (DNA): TGCGCCAGCAGCCTACTAGCGGGGGGGGAGGGTGAGCAGTTCTTC. Amino acids: CASSLLAGGEGEQFF.

The genes are TRBV7-2 and TRBJ1-5, with TRBD1 matching over 7 bases. The CDR3 is 17 amino acids. Germline V lookup: CDR1 SGHTA, CDR2 FQGNSA. V lost 5 bases and J lost 5; bases outside the gene matches: 15. The CDR3, as DNA: TGTGCCAGCAGCCAGGACAGGCCCCTTAGCATCTATCAGCCCCAGCATTTT. Its protein is CASSQDRPLSIYQPQHF.